This paragraph reports one T cell receptor beta chain. Its antigen is not known. This entry belongs to a study of blood T cells in healthy people across ages. Turning to the study itself: The template switching approach captured approximately one barcoded beta molecule for every two T cells. Whole-study findings and limits: From one million sequenced T cells, diversity estimates were lower bounds. As age increased, TCR beta diversity per million T cells fell in a roughly linear fashion.

From germline, CDR1 is SGHRS and CDR2 YFSETQ. This CDR3 has 13 amino acids. Trimming took 3 bases from V and 5 from J, leaving 9 bases between them. The authors ran a second PCR of 7 to 11 cycles using a sample-barcoded 5' primer and a J-beta primer mix. TCRdb reprocessed the 5' RACE reads via MiXCR and lists one record per CDR3 protein. The sample holds 1 million to 1.2 million distinct CDR3 sequences, 35% to 45% seen once. Total RNA, at least 5 micrograms per sample, was extracted from PBMCs. The source material was blood. This rearrangement joins TRBV5-1 to TRBJ1-5; no firm D call. The receptor was isolated from a young man in good health. CDR3 sequence (DNA): TGCGCCAGCAGCTACGGGAGGGATCAGCCCCAGCATTTT. Amino acids: CASSYGRDQPQHF.